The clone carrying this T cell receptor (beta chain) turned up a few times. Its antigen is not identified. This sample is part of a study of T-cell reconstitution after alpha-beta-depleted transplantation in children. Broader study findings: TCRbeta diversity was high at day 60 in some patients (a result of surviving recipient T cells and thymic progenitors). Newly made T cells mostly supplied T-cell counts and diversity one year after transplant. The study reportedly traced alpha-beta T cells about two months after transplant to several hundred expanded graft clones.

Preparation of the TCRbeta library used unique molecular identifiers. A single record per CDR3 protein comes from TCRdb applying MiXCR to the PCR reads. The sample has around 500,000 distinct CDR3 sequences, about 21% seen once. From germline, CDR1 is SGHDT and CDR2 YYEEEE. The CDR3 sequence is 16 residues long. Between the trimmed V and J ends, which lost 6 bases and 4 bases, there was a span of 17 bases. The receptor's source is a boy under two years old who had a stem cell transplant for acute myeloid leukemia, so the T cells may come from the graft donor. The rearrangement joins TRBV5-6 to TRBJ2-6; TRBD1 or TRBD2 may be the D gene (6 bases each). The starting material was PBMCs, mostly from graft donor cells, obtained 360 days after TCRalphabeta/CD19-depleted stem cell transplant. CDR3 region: CASKGGIKAGANVLTF. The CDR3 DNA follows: TGTGCCAGCAAGGGGGGAATTAAGGCGGGGGCCAACGTCCTGACTTTC.